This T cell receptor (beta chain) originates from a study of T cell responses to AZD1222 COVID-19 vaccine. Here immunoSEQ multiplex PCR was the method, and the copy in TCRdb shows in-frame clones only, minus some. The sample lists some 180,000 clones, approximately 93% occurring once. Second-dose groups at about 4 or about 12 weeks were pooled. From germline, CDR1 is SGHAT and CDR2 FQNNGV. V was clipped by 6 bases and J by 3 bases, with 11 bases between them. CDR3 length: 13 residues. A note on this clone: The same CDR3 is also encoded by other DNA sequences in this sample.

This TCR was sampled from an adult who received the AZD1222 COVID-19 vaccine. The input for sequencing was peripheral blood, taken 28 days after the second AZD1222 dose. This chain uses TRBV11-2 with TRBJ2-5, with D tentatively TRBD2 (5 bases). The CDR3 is CASSLGLEETQYF. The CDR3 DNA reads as TGTGCCAGCAGTCTCGGACTCGAAGAGACCCAGTACTTC.